Following are 2 T cell receptor beta chains from one sample sequenced in a study of cytomegalovirus exposure and HLA in healthy donors. Primers: 60 Vbeta forward and 13 Jbeta reverse. Sequencing used immunoSEQ multiplex PCR; TCRdb keeps in-frame clones, though not all of them. Of roughly 100,000 clones listed, under 85% are singletons. Sequences were obtained from PBMCs. These receptors all come from a man in his forties or fifties in good health and CMV-seronegative.

V is TRBV4-2 and J is TRBJ1-3; TRBD1 might be the D (6 bases). CDR3 length: 13 amino acids. Trimming took 4 bases from V and 9 from J, leaving 13 bases between them. The germline CDR1 and CDR2 sequences are LGHNA and YNFKEQ. As DNA, the CDR3 is TGTGCCAGCAGCCGGACAAGAGGGGGCACCATATATTTT. Its translation is CASSRTRGGTIYF.

The chain joins TRBV9 to TRBJ2-1; D possibly corresponds to TRBD2 (5 bases). The CDR3 is made up of 15 amino acids. The V end was cut by 0 bases, the J end by 2 bases, with 9 bases between. The germline V gene has CDR1 SGDLS and CDR2 YYNGEE. CDR3 residues: CASSVGGDAYNEQFF. As DNA, the CDR3 is TGTGCCAGCAGCGTAGGGGGAGACGCCTACAATGAGCAGTTCTTC.